This is a list of T cell receptor beta chains from one sample in a study of regulatory T cells in long-lasting Graves disease. In TCRdb, the multiplex PCR reads were re-called with MiXCR into one record per CDR3 protein. Of fewer than 550,000 distinct CDR3 sequences detected, approximately 21% appear once; the ten largest clones hold less than 9%. This sample comprised peripheral blood mononuclear cells (PBMCs), obtained when the disease was refractory, from a patient treated with antithyroid drugs. Receptors were obtained from a female donor with Graves disease. The CDR3 runs from the conserved cysteine through the conserved F or W. A D gene is named only where the DNA matches it firmly. Clone size appears in some rows only: once, few, many, or a class for an expanded clone.

>TRBV6-1|few|TRBD2|TRBJ2-7
TGTGCCAGCAGGGACGGGACTAGCGGCCCCTACGAGCAGTACTTC
CASRDGTSGPYEQYF
>TRBV15|.|TRBD1|TRBJ2-7
TGTGCCACCAGCAGGGGACAGCTCCCCTACGAGCAGTACTTC
CATSRGQLPYEQYF
>TRBV11-2|many|.|TRBJ2-5
TGTGCCAGCAGCTTAGGTTCCAGCCAAGAGACCCAGTACTTC
CASSLGSSQETQYF
>TRBV6-1|many|.|TRBJ1-2
TGTGCCAGCAGTGCCCTTGGGCAGGCAAGTGGCTACACCTTC
CASSALGQASGYTF
>TRBV11-2|many|TRBD1|TRBJ2-6
TGTGCCAGCAGCCCCAACCTACAGGGGAACGTCCTGACTTTC
CASSPNLQGNVLTF
>TRBV28|many|TRBD2|TRBJ2-2
TGTGCCAGCCAGGGACTAGCGGGAGGCACCGGGGAGCTGTTTTTT
CASQGLAGGTGELFF
>TRBV7-9|few|.|TRBJ2-7
TGTGCCAGCAGCTCCCGTATGAATGAGCAGTACTTC
CASSSRMNEQYF
>TRBV27|.|.|TRBJ2-5
TGTGCCAGCAGTTCCCTAAAACAGAGTTCGGGCCAAGAGACCCAGTACTTC
CASSSLKQSSGQETQYF
>TRBV4-1|.|.|TRBJ2-7
TGCGCCAGCAGCCAAGATCCCCTGCGGGCTAGGCTCTCCGAGCAGTACTTC
CASSQDPLRARLSEQYF
>TRBV10-3|many|.|TRBJ1-1
TGTGCCATCAGTGAGTCCAGCCAGAACACTGAAGCTTTCTTT
CAISESSQNTEAFF
>TRBV6-1|few|.|TRBJ2-5
TGTGCCAGCAGTGAGGGGACGGCGGAGGAGACCCAGTACTTC
CASSEGTAEETQYF
>TRBV28|few|.|TRBJ2-2
TGTGCCAGCGGGCGCCCCGGGGAGCTGTTTTTT
CASGRPGELFF
>TRBV6-5|few|.|TRBJ1-2
TGTGCCAGCAGTTACGCCGGGGGGGACTTTAACTATGGCTACACCTTC
CASSYAGGDFNYGYTF
>TRBV7-9|.|TRBD2|TRBJ2-2
TGTGCCAGCAGCGCCCCGAGACTAGCCCCCGGGGAGCTGTTTTTT
CASSAPRLAPGELFF
>TRBV15|few|TRBD1|TRBJ1-2
TGTGCCACCAGCAGAGTGGACAGGGGGAATAACTATGGCTACACCTTC
CATSRVDRGNNYGYTF
>TRBV28|.|TRBD2|TRBJ2-7
TGTGCTAGCAGTTCAAAGGGACTAGCGGGGAGAAGGTACGAGCAGTACTTC
CASSSKGLAGRRYEQYF
>TRBV6-4|few|.|TRBJ1-1
TGTGCCAGCAGTGAATCTGGAGTCACTGAAGCTTTCTTT
CASSESGVTEAFF
>TRBV10-3|.|.|TRBJ2-7
TGTGCCATCAGTGAATCCACCCGGTCCTACGAGCAGTACTTC
CAISESTRSYEQYF
>TRBV6-2/TRBV6-3|.|TRBD2|TRBJ2-5
TGTGCCAGCAACCGCGGGAGCCTCGGGGAGACCCAGTACTTC
CASNRGSLGETQYF
>TRBV24-1|many|.|TRBJ2-1
TGTGCCACCAGTGATGGTATGAGGGGCTCCTACAATGAGCAGTTCTTC
CATSDGMRGSYNEQFF
>TRBV11-2|few|.|TRBJ1-1
TGTGCCAGCAGCTTAGCAGGGAGGGTGCCTGAAGCTTTCTTT
CASSLAGRVPEAFF
>TRBV28|many|.|TRBJ2-7
TGTGCCAGCAGTTTCATCGGGAGTCGGGCCTACGAGCAGTACTTC
CASSFIGSRAYEQYF
>TRBV28|many|TRBD1|TRBJ1-1
TGTGCCAGCAATCCGGGACAGGGGAAATGGACTGAAGCTTTCTTT
CASNPGQGKWTEAFF
>TRBV18|few|.|TRBJ2-5
TGTGCCAGCTCACCTGAGGACGGCGAGACCCAGTACTTC
CASSPEDGETQYF
>TRBV6-1|.|.|TRBJ2-7
TGTGCCAGCAGTGCCCAGGGGCGGACCACCTACGAGCAGTACTTC
CASSAQGRTTYEQYF
>TRBV19|.|.|TRBJ1-2
TGTGCCAGTAGGGAAAGCGGACCTTCGCTTTATGGCTACACCTTC
CASRESGPSLYGYTF
>TRBV6-2/TRBV6-3|.|.|TRBJ2-5
TGTGCCACTACACGTTCCGGAAAGACCCAGTACTTC
CATTRSGKTQYF
>TRBV5-1|.|.|TRBJ1-3
TGCGCCAGCAGCTTGGCGGCCGGAACTGGAAACACCATATATTTT
CASSLAAGTGNTIYF
>TRBV6-1|.|.|TRBJ1-5
TGTGCCAGCAGTTATGCCAAGAGCAATCAGCCCCAGCATTTT
CASSYAKSNQPQHF
>TRBV20-1|few|.|TRBJ2-7
TGCAGTGCTAGAGATCGGGGACACTTCTCCTACGAGCAGTACTTC
CSARDRGHFSYEQYF
>TRBV28|many|.|TRBJ1-5
TGTGCCAGCAGTTTAGTCCAAGGTTGGCAGCCCCAGCATTTT
CASSLVQGWQPQHF
>TRBV6-1|.|TRBD1|TRBJ2-2
TGTGCCATCACCTTGACAGGGGGTAGGGTCGGGGAGCTGTTTTTT
CAITLTGGRVGELFF
>TRBV11-2|.|.|TRBJ2-7
TGTGCCAGCAGCTCCTTCGGGACTGCAACCCCCTACGAGCAGTACTTC
CASSSFGTATPYEQYF
>TRBV12-3/TRBV12-4|few|.|TRBJ2-1
TGTGCCAGCAGACCTCGGGACTCACTCTACAATGAGCAGCTCTTC
CASRPRDSLYNEQLF
>TRBV2|.|.|TRBJ1-6
TGTGCCAGCAGTGAAGCGCTTCTTGAACGGGGAAATTCACCCCTCCACTTT
CASSEALLERGNSPLHF
>TRBV28|many|.|TRBJ1-2
TGTGCCAGCAGCTTAAGCCGGAGCTATGGCTACACCTTC
CASSLSRSYGYTF
>TRBV3-1|few|.|TRBJ1-1
TGTGCCAGCAGCCAAGATCACGGGGGGAACACTGAAGCTTTCTTT
CASSQDHGGNTEAFF
>TRBV20-1|.|.|TRBJ2-4
TGCAGTGCTAGGGGGGTCCTAGCCAAAAACATTCAGTACTTC
CSARGVLAKNIQYF
>TRBV5-1|.|.|TRBJ2-3
TGCGCCAGCAGCTTGGACAGGGCCACAGATACGCAGTATTTT
CASSLDRATDTQYF
>TRBV28|many|.|TRBJ1-4
TGTGCCAGCAGCCCAACAGGGACCGTATCTGGAAAACTGTTTTTT
CASSPTGTVSGKLFF
>TRBV28|.|.|TRBJ2-3
TGTGCCAGCAACCCGGGGGGCAGCCATGGGCTAGATACGCAGTATTTT
CASNPGGSHGLDTQYF
>TRBV7-2|once|TRBD1|TRBJ2-7
TGTGCCAGCAGCCCTCGTGGGGGACAGGTGGCCGAGCAGTACTTC
CASSPRGGQVAEQYF
>TRBV7-9|.|.|TRBJ2-1
TGTGCCACTGGAGGGGAATACAATGAGCAGTTCTTC
CATGGEYNEQFF
>TRBV28|many|TRBD1|TRBJ2-5
TGTGCCAGTACACGGTCCGGACAGGGAAGGGGTGGGGAGACCCAGTACTTC
CASTRSGQGRGGETQYF
>TRBV7-9|.|.|TRBJ2-2
TGTGCCAGCAGCTCCTATCTCGGGGGAGCGGGGGAGCTGTTTTTT
CASSSYLGGAGELFF
>TRBV7-2|.|TRBD2|TRBJ2-7
TGTGCCAGCAGCTCGTCAGCGGGGGTGCCGGCCTACGAGCAGTACTTC
CASSSSAGVPAYEQYF
>TRBV12-3/TRBV12-4|many|TRBD1|TRBJ2-6
TGTGCCAGTCTTTCCCTCTCCGGGACAGCAAGCTCTGGGGCCAACGTCCTGACTTTC
CASLSLSGTASSGANVLTF
>TRBV5-1|.|.|TRBJ2-1
TGCGCCAGCAGCCTTGTCGGGGGTTCGAACAATGAGCAGTTCTTC
CASSLVGGSNNEQFF
>TRBV19|few|.|TRBJ1-2
TGTGCCAGTAGTCCTGCGCAGGAGTACTATGGCTACACCTTC
CASSPAQEYYGYTF
>TRBV28|.|TRBD1|TRBJ2-7
TGTGCCAGCAGTTTAAGGGCAGGGGGATACGAGCAGTACTTC
CASSLRAGGYEQYF
>TRBV7-9|many|.|TRBJ1-2
TGTGCCAGCAGTCCCACCGGTGGCGGCTACACCTTC
CASSPTGGGYTF
>TRBV12-3/TRBV12-4|many|.|TRBJ2-7
TGTGCCAGCAGTTCGCCGGGACATGGCTCCTACGAGCAGTACTTC
CASSSPGHGSYEQYF
>TRBV12-3/TRBV12-4|.|TRBD2|TRBJ2-1
TGTGCCAGCAGGCCGACTAGCTGGGGTGAGCAGTTCTTC
CASRPTSWGEQFF
>TRBV20-1|few|.|TRBJ1-1
TGCAGTGCTCCATCTACCCCTGAAGCTTTCTTT
CSAPSTPEAFF